This paragraph reports one T cell receptor (beta chain). Documented time point: peripheral blood 6 weeks after treatment start. These data belong to a study of PD-L1 blockade in urothelial cancer. Profiling relied on immunoSEQ multiplex PCR, and the TCRdb table lists in-frame clones only, not all of them. This table has 66,000 or so clones, about nine tenths appearing once. CDR1 and CDR2 (germline): SGHRS, YFSETQ. With 5 bases clipped from V and 5 bases from J, the junction kept 2 bases outside the gene matches. This CDR3 comprises 14 residues. The chain is built from TRBV5-1 and TRBJ2-5, with 14 bases that match TRBD2. This specimen consisted of PBMCs, obtained around atezolizumab (anti-PD-L1) treatment. The sequence came from a man aged 60-69 years with urothelial cancer. Here the CDR3 reads CASRGTSGSETQYF. CDR3 DNA sequence: TGCGCCAGCAGGGGGACTAGCGGGAGTGAGACCCAGTACTTC.